These T cell receptor beta chains were read from a single sample in a study of CD8+CD57+ T cells in acquired aplastic anemia. TCRdb processed the reads anew with MiXCR; each CDR3 protein has one entry. The table has under 500,000 distinct CDR3 sequences, around 33% seen once. Sequenced input: sorted CD4+, CD8+, or CD8+CD57+ T cells (not recorded which) from PBMCs. The receptors were sampled from a human donor with aplastic anemia. Each CDR3 is given with its conserved first and last residue. The D gene is left open where the match is weak. Only part of the rows carry a size: once, few, many, or a class if the clone is expanded.

D	V	size	J	DNA	CDR3
-	TRBV10-3	many	TRBJ2-5	TGTGCCATCAGTTCAAGTCGTACAGCAGAGACCCAGTACTTC	CAISSSRTAETQYF
-	TRBV9	-	TRBJ1-1	TGTGCCAGCCGCGCCGCAATAGGGAACACTGAAGCTTTCTTT	CASRAAIGNTEAFF
-	TRBV7-6	-	TRBJ2-2	TGTGCCAGCAGCCCACTGACAGGTTCCGGGGAGCTGTTTTTT	CASSPLTGSGELFF
-	TRBV6-5	-	TRBJ2-7	TGTGCCAGCAGTTACTCAGGGGGTACCTACGAGCAGTACTTC	CASSYSGGTYEQYF
TRBD2	TRBV7-9	few	TRBJ2-5	TGTGCCAGCAGCTTAGGCCCCACTAGCGGCCAAGAGACCCAGTACTTC	CASSLGPTSGQETQYF
-	TRBV2	many	TRBJ1-3	TGTGCCAGCAGGAACACCTACGGCACCATATATTTT	CASRNTYGTIYF
-	TRBV11-1	-	TRBJ2-7	TGTGCCAGCAGCTTAGGTTCTAGTTTAGCCGAGCAGTACTTC	CASSLGSSLAEQYF
-	TRBV7-2	-	TRBJ1-5	TGTGCCAGCAGTTCAACCCCCCATCAGCCCCAGCATTTT	CASSSTPHQPQHF
-	TRBV12-3/TRBV12-4	-	TRBJ2-1	TGTGCCAGCAGTACGGGGGGCCTTAGCGTCAATGAGCAGTTCTTC	CASSTGGLSVNEQFF
TRBD1	TRBV7-2	-	TRBJ2-7	TGTGCCAGCAGCTTAGGGGGACAGGGGGACGAGCAGTACTTC	CASSLGGQGDEQYF
TRBD1	TRBV29-1	many	TRBJ1-2	TGCAGCGTTGTGGTGACAGGGCTACTTGGCTACACCTTC	CSVVVTGLLGYTF
TRBD1	TRBV6-4	-	TRBJ2-7	TGTGCCAGCAGTGACTCGAGTCGGGGACAGGGGAACGAGCAGTACTTC	CASSDSSRGQGNEQYF
-	TRBV25-1	-	TRBJ1-2	TGTGCCAGCAGTGAATGGGACGTCCCTAACTATGGCTACACCTTC	CASSEWDVPNYGYTF
TRBD1	TRBV14	few	TRBJ1-2	TGTGCCAGCAGCCAATCGGGGACAGGGTTAAACTATGGCTACACCTTC	CASSQSGTGLNYGYTF
-	TRBV20-1	few	TRBJ1-2	TGCAGTGCTAGCACCCTCGGAACTGGGGCTCGGGGTGGCTACACCTTC	CSASTLGTGARGGYTF
-	TRBV11-1	-	TRBJ1-2	TGTGCCAGCAGCTTATTGTCTGGGACACCTACGGGCTACACCTTC	CASSLLSGTPTGYTF
TRBD2	TRBV2	few	TRBJ2-5	TGTGCCAGCAGCCCGCGGGGGGGAGACCAAGAGACCCAGTACTTC	CASSPRGGDQETQYF